The clone carrying this T cell receptor beta chain was seen a handful of times. Antigen specificity is unknown. TCRdb passed the 5' RACE reads through MiXCR, listing each CDR3 protein once. The data show more than 350,000 distinct CDR3 sequences, around 9.7% seen once. The V gene's germline CDR1 is SGHKS and CDR2 YYEKEE (reference sequence). V lost 0 bases and J lost 1; bases outside the gene matches: 3. This CDR3 is 16 amino acids long. These data originate in a study of identical twins. Study-wide findings and caveats: The analysis was cross-sectional rather than longitudinal within donors.

This receptor was identified in a woman between 45 and 65 years old in good health. The specimen sequenced was naive T cells sorted from blood. V gene TRBV5-5 combines with J gene TRBJ2-1; 8 nucleotides align to TRBD2. CDR3 amino acids: CASSLETSGSYNEQFF. CDR3 in DNA: TGTGCCAGCAGCTTGGAAACTAGCGGTTCCTACAATGAGCAGTTCTTC. Filled out from reference TRBV5-5 and TRBJ2-1, the complete variable domain reads DAGVTQSPTHLIKTRGQQVTLRCSPISGHKSVSWYQQVLGQGPQFIFQYYEKEERGRGNFPDRFSARQFPNYSSELNVNALLLGDSALYLCASSLETSGSYNEQFFGPGTRLTVL.